The 26 T cell receptor beta chains listed next were all sequenced from one sample in a study of T-cell reconstitution after alpha-beta-depleted transplantation in children. The authors prepared the TCRbeta library with unique molecular identifiers. Using its own MiXCR run on the PCR reads, TCRdb lists one record per CDR3 protein. The sample includes approximately 47,000 distinct CDR3 sequences, around 50% of them seen just once. The source material was peripheral blood, sampled before TCRalphabeta/CD19-depleted stem cell transplant. Receptors were obtained from a boy under three years old with SCID, due to receive a stem cell transplant.

The gene calls are TRBV4-3 and TRBJ2-1, with 9 bases matching TRBD1. The CDR3 covers 16 residues. V lost 0 bases to trimming and J lost 8 bases; unmatched junction nucleotides: 8. Germline CDR1 reads LGHNA; CDR2 reads YSLEER. The chain's CDR3 is CASSQEDGQGWDEQFF. The CDR3 DNA sequence: TGCGCCAGCAGCCAAGAGGACGGACAGGGGTGGGATGAGCAGTTCTTC.

This clonotype was seen repeatedly, ten times or more. The chain has TRBV5-5 and TRBJ2-1, with 8 bases fitting TRBD2. Per germline, CDR1 SGHKS and CDR2 YYEKEE (reference sequence). This CDR3 is 14 amino acids long. V lost 8 bases and J lost 5; bases outside the gene matches: 9. The CDR3 loop reads CARGPGGSNNEQFF. Written as DNA, the CDR3 is TGTGCCAGGGGCCCGGGGGGGTCAAACAATGAGCAGTTCTTC.

The rearrangement joins TRBV20-1 to TRBJ2-1, with D possibly matching TRBD2 (7 bases). Germline-derived CDR1 and CDR2 are DFQATT and SNEGSKA (reference sequence). The CDR3 is 14 amino acids. Trimming cost V 3 bases and J 4 bases, with 13 bases left between them. The CDR3 DNA follows: TGCAGTGCTAGGAAGGGGGGGGGGTACAATGAGCAGTTCTTC. Its translation: CSARKGGGYNEQFF.

This clonotype turned up a few times. The chain is built from TRBV7-8 and TRBJ1-3; D remains unclear. Per germline, CDR1 SGHVS and CDR2 FQNEAQ. Between the trimmed V and J ends, which lost 3 bases and 2 bases, there was a span of 14 bases. The CDR3 has 16 residues. The CDR3 is CASSFADSVAGNTIYF. The DNA of the CDR3 is TGTGCCAGCAGCTTCGCGGACTCAGTCGCTGGAAACACCATATATTTT.

This clonotype was counted only a few times. The chain links TRBV3-1 to TRBJ1-6; D gene uncertain. Germline CDR1 and CDR2: LGHDT and YNNKEL (reference sequence). There are 14 residues in the CDR3. V was trimmed by 4 bases and J by 10 bases, leaving 14 bases between them. CDR3 in DNA: TGTGCCAGCAGCCCCGTCGGGGAAAAGTCACCCCTCCACTTT. Translating it yields CASSPVGEKSPLHF.

The V call is TRBV29-1, the J call TRBJ2-7; 7 bases fit TRBD2. The CDR3 is 12 amino acids. V gave up 7 bases and J gave up 3 bases; unmatched junction bases: 6. The germline gives CDR1 SQVTM, CDR2 ANQGSEA. CDR3 in DNA: TGCAGCGCCAGGGAGGGTGGCTACGAGCAGTACTTC. This codes for CSAREGGYEQYF.

This clonotype appeared once. The genes are TRBV5-1 and TRBJ1-1; 10 nucleotides agree with TRBD1. Germline V lookup: CDR1 SGHRS, CDR2 YFSETQ. The CDR3 is 17 residues long. V was pared by 0 bases and J by 0 bases, with 5 bases of the junction left unmatched. Written as DNA, the CDR3 is TGCGCCAGCAGCTTGGCCGACAGGGGGCTGTTGAACACTGAAGCTTTCTTT. Its protein is CASSLADRGLLNTEAFF.

The chain links TRBV5-1 to TRBJ1-4; maybe TRBD1 (6 bases). Trimming removed 1 base at V and 5 bases at J, with 9 bases between. In germline, CDR1 is SGHRS, CDR2 YFSETQ. The CDR3 is made up of 14 amino acids. In nucleotides, the CDR3 is TGCGCCAGCAGCTTGAGGGGGAACAATGAAAAACTGTTTTTT. Translating gives CASSLRGNNEKLFF.

The chain uses TRBV5-1 and TRBJ2-1; 9 bases line up with TRBD1. Germline V gene data show CDR1 as SGHRS and CDR2 as YFSETQ. The V and J ends lost 0 bases and 10 bases, in that order; junction bases with no gene match: 5. The CDR3 contains 14 residues. The CDR3 DNA follows: TGCGCCAGCAGCTTGGACAGGGGGCGGGACGAGCAGTTCTTC. Its translation: CASSLDRGRDEQFF. The whole variable domain, remainder taken from reference TRBV5-1 and TRBJ2-1, is KAGVTQTPRYLIKTRGQQVTLSCSPISGHRSVSWYQQTPGQGLQFLFEYFSETQRNKGNFPGRFSGRQFSNSRSEMNVSTLELGDSALYLCASSLDRGRDEQFFGPGTRLTVL.

This clonotype was seen a handful of times. The V and J genes are TRBV5-1 and TRBJ1-1; no clear D. The CDR3 spans 14 residues. Germline V gives CDR1 SGHRS, CDR2 YFSETQ. Trimming pared 4 bases from V and 4 bases from J, leaving 14 bases between. The CDR3 bases are TGCGCCAGCAGCCTCAATCTTGGCAGCACTGAAGCTTTCTTT. Amino acid sequence: CASSLNLGSTEAFF.

This clonotype appeared once. This rearrangement joins TRBV12-3 or TRBV12-4 to TRBJ2-3; D not certain. The V end lost 0 bases, the J end lost 2 bases, and 18 bases lay between the germline ends. This CDR3 spans 18 amino acids. CDR3 bases: TGTGCCAGCAGTTTAGCCGCCTCCACACCTAAGAACACAGATACGCAGTATTTT. This translates into CASSLAASTPKNTDTQYF.

The chain recombines TRBV5-4 with TRBJ2-1, with a weak D call TRBD1 (6 bases). This CDR3 has 14 amino acids. With 0 bases removed from V and 5 bases from J, the gap between germline ends came to 9 bases. Per germline, CDR1 SGHNT and CDR2 YYREEE (reference sequence). The chain's CDR3 is CASSLGDTNNEQFF. CDR3 bases: TGTGCCAGCAGCTTGGGGGACACTAACAATGAGCAGTTCTTC.

The genes are TRBV10-1 and TRBJ1-1, with D perhaps matching TRBD1 (6 bases). The length of the CDR3 is 13 residues. Per the germline V gene, CDR1 is WNHNN and CDR2 is SYGVQD (reference sequence). The V and J ends lost 5 bases and 4 bases respectively, with 11 bases between them. Here the CDR3 DNA reads TGCGCCAGCAGTACAGGGTATGTCACTGAAGCTTTCTTT. Its translation is CASSTGYVTEAFF.

The J gene is TRBJ1-5, the V gene TRBV7-2, with no clear D. This CDR3 comprises 16 residues. V lost 5 bases and J lost 4, with 18 bases in between. Germline-derived CDR1 and CDR2 are SGHTA and FQGNSA. The CDR3 protein is CASSDPIGSPNQPQHF. The CDR3 DNA is TGTGCCAGCAGCGACCCCATAGGGTCCCCTAATCAGCCCCAGCATTTT.

This clonotype was detected a few times. The gene calls are TRBV20-1 and TRBJ2-5, with D hard to call. V was cut by 6 bases and J by 7 bases, with 15 bases left in between. The CDR3 consists of 12 residues. The germline CDR1 and CDR2 sequences are DFQATT and SNEGSKA (reference sequence). CDR3 amino acids: CSALRTEGTQYF. The CDR3 DNA sequence: TGCAGTGCCCTCCGGACGGAAGGGACCCAGTACTTC.

The CDR3 reads CASSLNPANEQFF. The CDR3 DNA reads TGTGCCAGCAGCCTAAACCCCGCGAATGAGCAGTTCTTC. This chain connects TRBV3-1 to TRBJ2-1; D gene ambiguous. The ends were cut back, 4 bases at V and 7 bases at J, with 11 bases in the middle. The CDR3 is made up of 13 amino acids. Germline CDR1 is LGHDT and CDR2 is YNNKEL (reference sequence).

This clonotype was counted a few times. The V gene is TRBV5-1, the J gene TRBJ2-1; 7 bases align to TRBD1. The CDR3 loop spans 15 amino acids. Per germline, CDR1 SGHRS and CDR2 YFSETQ. Trimming at V came to 4 bases and at J to 2 bases, leaving 6 bases not matched to a gene. The CDR3 sequence is CASSHGTDPYNEQFF. The CDR3 region has the DNA TGCGCCAGCAGCCATGGGACAGACCCCTACAATGAGCAGTTCTTC.

The sample holds many counts of this clonotype. This chain uses TRBV5-4 with TRBJ1-1, with no clear D. Germline CDR1 SGHNT, CDR2 YYREEE (reference sequence). There are 18 residues in the CDR3. V shed 2 bases and J shed 0 bases, with 20 bases lying between them. CDR3 in amino acids: CASSLDFPTQNLNTEAFF. In DNA form, the CDR3 reads TGTGCCAGCAGCTTAGACTTTCCAACACAGAACTTGAACACTGAAGCTTTCTTT.

The rearrangement joins TRBV5-1 to TRBJ2-2; 8 nucleotides align to TRBD1. The CDR3 consists of 14 residues. The ends lost 5 bases at V and 5 bases at J; junction bases unmatched: 5. Germline lookup yields CDR1 SGHRS and CDR2 YFSETQ. The DNA of the CDR3 is TGCGCCAGCAGTCAGGGGGCCCAGACCGGGGAGCTGTTTTTT. Its translation: CASSQGAQTGELFF.

The V and J genes are TRBV4-1 and TRBJ2-5, with 14 bases identical to TRBD2. The germline CDR1 and CDR2 sequences are MGHRA and YSYEKL. The CDR3 contains 18 residues. V was clipped by 4 bases and J by 2 bases; unmatched bases: 9. Here the CDR3 reads CASSPRGLAGALQETQYF. CDR3 DNA sequence: TGCGCCAGCAGCCCAAGGGGACTAGCGGGGGCCCTTCAAGAGACCCAGTACTTC.

The gene calls are TRBV11-3 and TRBJ2-3; a possible D gene is TRBD2 (6 bases). The CDR3 length is 14 residues. Germline loops: CDR1 SGHNT, CDR2 YENEEA. Trimming left V 4 bases short and J 6 bases short, with 14 bases between. The CDR3 sequence is CASSSRGSGDTQYF. Here the CDR3 DNA reads TGTGCCAGCAGCTCCCGGGGGTCAGGGGATACGCAGTATTTT.

The chain recombines TRBV4-2 with TRBJ2-4; 13 bases line up with TRBD2. Germline CDR1 reads LGHNA; CDR2 reads YNFKEQ. V shed 5 bases and J 7 bases; nucleotides not matched to a gene: 8. The CDR3 has 16 residues. This chain's CDR3 is CASSSTSGGASNIQYF. Here the CDR3 DNA reads TGTGCCAGCAGCTCAACTAGCGGGGGGGCGAGTAACATTCAGTACTTC.

The chain is built from TRBV3-1 and TRBJ1-2; 7 bases are shared with TRBD1. Looked up from germline, CDR1 is LGHDT and CDR2 is YNNKEL (reference sequence). The CDR3 totals 15 residues. J lost 8 bases, V lost 0 bases, and 9 bases had no gene match. This CDR3 is CASSQDHRGVGGYTF. CDR3 DNA sequence: TGTGCCAGCAGCCAAGACCACAGGGGAGTTGGCGGCTACACCTTC. Filled out from reference TRBV3-1 and TRBJ1-2, the complete variable domain reads DTAVSQTPKYLVTQMGNDKSIKCEQNLGHDTMYWYKQDSKKFLKIMFSYNNKELIINETVPNRFSPKSPDKAHLNLHINSLELGDSAVYFCASSQDHRGVGGYTFGSGTRLTVV.

V is TRBV5-1 and J is TRBJ2-7; possible D gene TRBD1, 6 bases. This CDR3 is built from 15 residues. Trimming stripped 0 bases from V and 3 bases from J, with 13 bases between. Germline V gene sequence: CDR1 SGHRS, CDR2 YFSETQ. The DNA for the CDR3 is TGCGCCAGCAGCTTGGTTCAGGGGTCCAACTACGAGCAGTACTTC. This gives the protein CASSLVQGSNYEQYF.

Many counts were recorded for this clonotype. The chain is built from TRBV4-1 and TRBJ2-2; D possibly corresponds to TRBD2 (6 bases). In germline, CDR1 is MGHRA, CDR2 YSYEKL. This CDR3 has 18 amino acids. Trimming took 4 bases from V and 2 from J, leaving 20 bases between them. The DNA of the CDR3 is TGCGCCAGCAGCCCCGGCCCCTCTAGCGACTTTAACACCGGGGAGCTGTTTTTT. Translating gives CASSPGPSSDFNTGELFF.

The J gene is TRBJ2-7, the V gene TRBV5-6; 9 bases are a match to TRBD1. CDR1 and CDR2 from the germline V gene are SGHDT and YYEEEE. V gave up 0 bases and J gave up 2 bases; unmatched junction bases: 0. The CDR3 runs 14 residues. The chain's CDR3 is CASSLGQGAYEQYF. The CDR3 bases are TGTGCCAGCAGCTTGGGACAGGGGGCCTACGAGCAGTACTTC.